The 30 T cell receptor beta chains below all came from one sample that was sequenced in a study of OX40 agonist ivuxolimab in advanced cancers. TCRdb keeps only in-frame clones here, not all; method: immunoSEQ multiplex PCR. The sample carries about 25,000 clones, 80% to 90% recorded once. The sample consisted of CD4+ or CD8+ T cells sorted from blood, taken in a trial of the OX40 agonist ivuxolimab. The receptors derive from an adult with an advanced solid tumor such as melanoma, head and neck, liver or kidney cancer.

The rearrangement joins TRBV15 to TRBJ1-1, with D unresolved. V lost 1 base and J lost 1, with 1 base in between. CDR1 and CDR2 (germline): LNHNV, YYDKDF (reference sequence). This CDR3 is 12 amino acids long. DNA for the CDR3: TGTGCCACCAGCAGAGGGAACACTGAAGCTTTCTTT. Protein sequence: CATSRGNTEAFF.

This clone was recorded once. The V call is TRBV5-1, the J call TRBJ2-7, with 11 bases matching TRBD1. Germline loops: CDR1 SGHRS, CDR2 YFSETQ. The CDR3 is 13 residues long. V was pared by 3 bases and J by 6 bases, with 2 bases of the junction left unmatched. CDR3 DNA: TGCGCCAGCAGCTGGACAGGGGGCTTCGAGCAGTACTTC. This gives the protein CASSWTGGFEQYF.

This chain uses TRBV6-1 with TRBJ2-7; no definite D call. CDR3 length equals 15 residues. Germline CDR1 is MNHNS and CDR2 is SASEGT. With 1 base removed from V and 2 bases from J, the gap between germline ends came to 12 bases. The CDR3 spells CASSEGGSPTYEQYF. The CDR3 bases are TGTGCCAGCAGTGAAGGTGGCAGCCCTACCTACGAGCAGTACTTC.

DNA of the CDR3: TGCGCCAGCAGCCCGGGACTAGCGTGGCATACGCAGTATTTT. It codes for CASSPGLAWHTQYF. This chain joins TRBV5-1 and TRBJ2-3; 10 positions agree with TRBD2. The CDR3 has 14 amino acids. The V gene's germline CDR1 is SGHRS and CDR2 YFSETQ. V lost 4 bases, J lost 7 bases, and 6 bases stayed unmatched.

This chain joins TRBV9 and TRBJ1-2; 10 bases agree with TRBD1. The germline CDR1 and CDR2 sequences are SGDLS and YYNGEE. Germline trimming cut 3 bases from V and 4 bases from J; bases unmatched to any gene: 0. The CDR3 is 13 residues long. The CDR3 nucleotides are TGTGCCAGCAGCGGGACAGGGGGCTATGGCTACACCTTC. Its protein is CASSGTGGYGYTF.

This clone turned up a few times. The chain uses TRBV13 and TRBJ1-1, with D unresolved. Trimming took 2 bases from V and 1 from J, leaving 5 bases between them. The CDR3 spans 13 residues. Germline V gene sequence: CDR1 PRHDT, CDR2 FYEKMQ (reference sequence). CDR3 protein: CASSLRQNTEAFF. CDR3 nucleotides: TGTGCCAGCAGCTTAAGGCAGAACACTGAAGCTTTCTTT.

The chain is built from TRBV4-1 and TRBJ2-7; TRBD1 is a possible D gene (6 bases). The germline V and J ends were trimmed by 1 base and 2 bases, with 9 bases remaining between them. The germline gives CDR1 MGHRA, CDR2 YSYEKL. The length of the CDR3 is 14 residues. The CDR3 coding sequence is TGCGCCAGCAGCCAAGGAGGGGGAACCTACGAGCAGTACTTC. Translating gives CASSQGGGTYEQYF.

The genes are TRBV5-6 and TRBJ2-5; 10 nucleotides align to TRBD1. The better agreement between TRBJ2-7 and the DNA end casts doubt on the J call. CDR1 is SGHDT, CDR2 YYEEEE, per germline. This CDR3 comprises 15 residues. CDR3 residues: CASSLGGTGAPEQYF. Here the CDR3 DNA reads TGTGCCAGCAGCTTGGGTGGGACAGGGGCCCCCGAGCAGTACTTC.

The chain uses TRBV29-1 and TRBJ1-4; possibly TRBD1 for D (6 bases). Germline lookup yields CDR1 SQVTM and CDR2 ANQGSEA. The CDR3 is 14 amino acids. V was shortened by 7 bases and J by 7 bases, with 19 bases between the two germline ends. CDR3: CSGSLQGSAEKLFF. The CDR3 DNA reads TGCAGCGGATCGTTACAGGGTAGCGCTGAAAAACTGTTTTTT. The variable domain in full, completed from reference TRBV29-1 and TRBJ1-4, reads SAVISQKPSRDICQRGTSLTIQCQVDSQVTMMFWYRQQPGQSLTLIATANQGSEATYESGFVIDKFPISRPNLTFSTLTVSNMSPEDSSIYLCSGSLQGSAEKLFFGSGTQLSVL.

The chain employs TRBV6-1 and TRBJ2-1, with D uncertain. There are 15 residues in the CDR3. CDR1 and CDR2 (germline): MNHNS, SASEGT. The ends were cut back, 1 base at V and 3 bases at J, with 10 bases in the middle. CDR3: CASSEETGGYNEQFF. In DNA, the CDR3 is TGTGCCAGCAGTGAAGAGACCGGTGGCTACAATGAGCAGTTCTTC.

The chain combines TRBV2 with TRBJ2-2, with 11 bases fitting TRBD2. CDR3 length: 16 residues. In germline, CDR1 is SNHLY, CDR2 FYNNEI. V dropped 6 bases and J dropped 3; count of bases not matched to a gene: 6. CDR3 residues: CASSDGTSGYTGELFF. The CDR3 DNA reads TGTGCCAGCAGCGATGGGACTAGCGGCTACACCGGGGAGCTGTTTTTT.

The chain uses TRBV9 and TRBJ2-2, with 9 bases matching TRBD1. Germline V lookup: CDR1 SGDLS, CDR2 YYNGEE. This CDR3 has 19 amino acids. The trim removed 4 bases at V and 5 bases at J, leaving 18 bases unmatched. In DNA, the CDR3 is TGTGCCAGCAGCAAATATCGGGACGGGACAGGGCGTCGGACCGGGGAGCTGTTTTTT. Translating it yields CASSKYRDGTGRRTGELFF.

The chain joins TRBV27 to TRBJ2-5; TRBD1 might be the D (6 bases). Germline CDR1 is MNHEY and CDR2 is SMNVEV (reference sequence). The CDR3 length is 14 residues. The germline V and J ends were trimmed by 6 bases and 2 bases, with 13 bases remaining between them. CDR3 nucleotides: TGTGCCAGCAGGCCTTGGGGGCCTCAAGAGACCCAGTACTTC. Residues: CASRPWGPQETQYF.

CDR3 sequence: CASSPGGRTNEQFF. CDR3 nucleotides: TGTGCCAGCAGTCCGGGGGGCCGCACGAATGAGCAGTTCTTC. The V and J genes are TRBV6-1 and TRBJ2-1, with D possibly TRBD2 on 7 matching bases. The CDR3 contains 14 residues. Germline V CDR1 and CDR2: MNHNS, SASEGT. V was shortened by 5 bases and J by 7 bases, with 15 bases between the two germline ends.

V is TRBV27 and J is TRBJ1-3, with D perhaps TRBD1 (6 bases). The CDR3 runs 14 residues. Trimming pared 4 bases from V and 3 bases from J, leaving 10 bases between. Germline-derived CDR1 and CDR2 are MNHEY and SMNVEV (reference sequence). CDR3: CASSSTGYGNTIYF. Here the CDR3 DNA reads TGTGCCAGCAGTTCAACAGGGTATGGAAACACCATATATTTT.

The chain employs TRBV2 and TRBJ2-1, with a tentative D call TRBD2 (6 bases). CDR1 is SNHLY, CDR2 FYNNEI, per germline. Trimming stripped 2 bases from V and 2 bases from J, with 13 bases between. The CDR3 spans 16 residues. The chain's CDR3 is CASSERAAGPYNEQFF. As DNA, the CDR3 is TGTGCCAGCAGTGAAAGGGCTGCGGGACCCTACAATGAGCAGTTCTTC.

The chain combines TRBV15 with TRBJ2-2; the D gene is possibly TRBD1 (5 bases). Per the germline V gene, CDR1 is LNHNV and CDR2 is YYDKDF (reference sequence). The CDR3 extends over 15 amino acids. The V and J ends lost 3 bases and 1 base respectively, with 9 bases between them. CDR3 in amino acids: CATSRQGENTGELFF. CDR3 DNA: TGTGCCACCAGCAGGCAAGGGGAGAACACCGGGGAGCTGTTTTTT.

This chain uses TRBV4-1 with TRBJ2-3; 13 bases match TRBD2. The CDR3 is made up of 17 amino acids. V dropped 4 bases and J dropped 2; count of bases not matched to a gene: 6. CDR1 is MGHRA and CDR2 is YSYEKL in the germline V gene. The CDR3 sequence is CASSLRGLAGFTDTQYF. The CDR3 bases are TGCGCCAGCAGCCTCCGGGGACTAGCGGGATTCACAGATACGCAGTATTTT.

Worth noting for this clone: Other DNA sequences from this sample encode an identical CDR3 as well. This chain connects TRBV27 to TRBJ2-3, with no clear D. CDR1 is MNHEY and CDR2 is SMNVEV in the germline V gene (reference sequence). CDR3 length: 12 residues. Trimming cost V 5 bases and J 2 bases, with 5 bases left between them. The CDR3 nucleotides read TGTGCCAGCAGTCAGAACACAGATACGCAGTATTTT. This sequence encodes CASSQNTDTQYF.

This clone was picked up one time. The rearrangement links TRBV7-9 to TRBJ2-1; no reliable D call. Germline CDR1 SEHNR, CDR2 FQNEAQ (reference sequence). This CDR3 has 12 residues. The V end lost 1 base, the J end lost 5 bases, and 3 bases lay between the germline ends. CDR3 protein: CASSLGNNEQFF. The CDR3 nucleotides are TGTGCCAGCAGCTTAGGGAACAATGAGCAGTTCTTC.

Only one count was recorded for this clone. The V call is TRBV5-6, the J call TRBJ2-7, with D possibly called TRBD1 or TRBD2 (7 bases each). V was pared by 0 bases and J by 7 bases, with 14 bases between. Germline lookup yields CDR1 SGHDT and CDR2 YYEEEE. This CDR3 is 14 amino acids long. CDR3 residues: CASSLGEGANEQYF. CDR3 sequence (DNA): TGTGCCAGCAGCTTGGGGGAGGGGGCAAATGAGCAGTACTTC. The full variable domain, its missing parts supplied by reference TRBV5-6 and TRBJ2-7, is DAGVTQSPTHLIKTRGQQVTLRCSPKSGHDTVSWYQQALGQGPQFIFQYYEEEERQRGNFPDRFSGHQFPNYSSELNVNALLLGDSALYLCASSLGEGANEQYFGPGTRLTVT.

The rearrangement uses TRBV29-1 and TRBJ2-1; 7 positions agree with TRBD1. CDR1 is SQVTM, CDR2 ANQGSEA, per germline. The CDR3 has 15 residues. J lost 2 bases, V lost 2 bases, and 6 bases had no gene match. This chain's CDR3 is CSVEPTGAPYNEQFF. The CDR3 DNA reads as TGCAGCGTTGAACCTACAGGGGCCCCCTACAATGAGCAGTTCTTC.

This chain links TRBV6-1 with TRBJ2-7; TRBD1 matches at 10 bases. The CDR3 spans 15 residues. J lost 3 bases, V lost 2 bases, and 4 bases had no gene match. Germline CDR1 reads MNHNS; CDR2 reads SASEGT. The CDR3, as DNA: TGTGCCAGCAGTGAATACGGGACAGGGGACTACGAGCAGTACTTC. Amino acid sequence: CASSEYGTGDYEQYF.

The chain combines TRBV9 with TRBJ2-7, with D possibly matching TRBD2 (5 bases). Trimming took 0 bases from V and 3 from J, leaving 10 bases between them. CDR1 is SGDLS, CDR2 YYNGEE, per germline. CDR3 size: 14 residues. The CDR3 DNA reads TGTGCCAGCAGCGTAGTAGCGTCGGGCTACGAGCAGTACTTC. Translation gives CASSVVASGYEQYF. Full variable domain (missing parts from reference TRBV9 and TRBJ2-7): DSGVTQTPKHLITATGQRVTLRCSPRSGDLSVYWYQQSLDQGLQFLIQYYNGEERAKGNILERFSAQQFPDLHSELNLSSLELGDSALYFCASSVVASGYEQYFGPGTRLTVT.

Of note for this clone: Other DNA sequences in the same sample also yield this CDR3. CDR3 amino acids: CAWTTTGNTEAFF. In nucleotides, the CDR3 is TGTGCCTGGACCACGACAGGGAACACTGAAGCTTTCTTT. The V gene is TRBV30, the J gene TRBJ1-1; a weak D match, TRBD1 (6 bases). In germline, CDR1 is GTSNPN, CDR2 SVGIG (reference sequence). The CDR3 loop spans 13 amino acids. V dropped 4 bases and J dropped 1 base, with 10 bases sitting between them.

The count of this clone is one. J is TRBJ1-1 and V is TRBV5-1, with D tentatively TRBD1 (6 bases). In germline, CDR1 is SGHRS, CDR2 YFSETQ. The CDR3 loop spans 17 amino acids. Trimming took 1 base from V and 1 from J, leaving 17 bases between them. CDR3 sequence reads: CASSLRYRVKENTEAFF. Written as DNA, the CDR3 is TGCGCCAGCAGCTTGAGGTACAGGGTTAAGGAGAACACTGAAGCTTTCTTT.

This clone was observed once. An end of the junction differs from the germline gene, which may be a read error. This rearrangement joins TRBV7-9 to TRBJ2-7; TRBD2 is a possible D gene (6 bases). The germline V gene encodes CDR1 SEHNR and CDR2 FQNEAQ (reference sequence). The CDR3 has 15 amino acids. CDR3 nucleotide sequence: TGTGCCAGCACCTTATATAGCGGAAATACCTACGAGCAGTACTTC. It encodes CASTLYSGNTYEQYF.

The J gene is TRBJ2-1, the V gene TRBV10-2; D is unclear. Per germline, CDR1 WSHSY and CDR2 SAAADI. This CDR3 has 10 residues. With 4 bases removed from V and 11 bases from J, the gap between germline ends came to 6 bases. CDR3 residues: CASSAPQQFF. CDR3 nucleotides: TGCGCCAGCAGTGCACCCCAGCAGTTCTTC.

The chain combines TRBV11-2 with TRBJ2-7; D is uncertain. The ends were cut back, 1 base at V and 2 bases at J, with 9 bases in the middle. This CDR3 has 14 amino acids. The germline V gene encodes CDR1 SGHAT and CDR2 FQNNGV. Here the CDR3 reads CASSLGPGTYEQYF. The CDR3 coding sequence is TGTGCCAGCAGCTTAGGTCCAGGAACCTACGAGCAGTACTTC.

The chain is built from TRBV6-4 and TRBJ2-5; 9 positions agree with TRBD2. Looked up from germline, CDR1 is MRHNA and CDR2 is SNTAGT. The CDR3 runs 17 residues. The V and J ends lost 2 bases and 2 bases, in that order; junction bases with no gene match: 9. This CDR3 is CASSDGVAGEWQETQYF. As DNA, the CDR3 is TGTGCCAGCAGTGACGGAGTAGCGGGAGAGTGGCAAGAGACCCAGTACTTC.